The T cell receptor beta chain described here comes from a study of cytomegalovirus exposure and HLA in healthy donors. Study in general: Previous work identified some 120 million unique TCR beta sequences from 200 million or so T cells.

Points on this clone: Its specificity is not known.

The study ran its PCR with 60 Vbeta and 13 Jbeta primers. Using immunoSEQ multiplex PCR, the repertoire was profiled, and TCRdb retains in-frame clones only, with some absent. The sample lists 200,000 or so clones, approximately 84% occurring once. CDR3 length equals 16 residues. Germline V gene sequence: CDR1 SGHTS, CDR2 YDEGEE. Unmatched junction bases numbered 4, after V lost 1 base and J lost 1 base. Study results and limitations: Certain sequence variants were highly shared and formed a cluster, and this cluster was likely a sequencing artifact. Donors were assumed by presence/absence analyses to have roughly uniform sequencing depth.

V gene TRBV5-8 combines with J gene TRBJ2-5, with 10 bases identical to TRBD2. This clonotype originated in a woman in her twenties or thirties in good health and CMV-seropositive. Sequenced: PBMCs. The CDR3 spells CASSLIWTSGQETQYF. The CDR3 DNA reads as TGTGCCAGCAGCTTGATTTGGACTAGCGGCCAAGAGACCCAGTACTTC.